These 27 T cell receptor beta chains share one sample of origin, sequenced in a study of cytomegalovirus exposure and HLA in healthy donors. The PCR used 60 Vbeta and 13 Jbeta primers. Measured with immunoSEQ multiplex PCR; TCRdb has only the in-frame clones, and not every one. The data hold about 190,000 clones, with around 73% observed a single time. The material sequenced was PBMCs. The source is a woman between 25 and 40 years old in good health and CMV-seropositive.

The CDR3 region is CASTPRQGATGELFF. The CDR3 nucleotides read TGTGCCAGCACCCCTCGACAGGGCGCCACCGGGGAGCTGTTTTTT. The chain links TRBV5-4 to TRBJ2-2; TRBD1 matches 7 bases. Germline V gene sequence: CDR1 SGHNT, CDR2 YYREEE (reference sequence). Trimming took 6 bases from V and 4 from J; bases not matched to a gene: 9. The CDR3 totals 15 residues.

This clone has only a few counts. The chain uses TRBV5-1 and TRBJ2-5, with 8 bases fitting TRBD1. The CDR3 is 15 amino acids. Per the germline V gene, CDR1 is SGHRS and CDR2 is YFSETQ. J was trimmed by 4 bases and V by 2 bases; bases with no gene match: 7. The CDR3 region is CASSFSGGLGETQYF. The CDR3 DNA reads as TGCGCCAGCAGCTTTTCAGGGGGCTTAGGAGAGACCCAGTACTTC.

The chain recombines TRBV11-2 with TRBJ1-3, with TRBD1 as a possible D gene (5 bases). The CDR3 consists of 16 residues. Germline V gene data show CDR1 as SGHAT and CDR2 as FQNNGV. With 3 bases removed from V and 0 bases from J, the gap between germline ends came to 12 bases. The DNA of the CDR3 is TGTGCCAGCAGCTTCGCACCAGGGTTCTCTGGAAACACCATATATTTT. Protein product: CASSFAPGFSGNTIYF. Together with reference TRBV11-2 and TRBJ1-3, the CDR3 gives the full variable domain: EAGVAQSPRYKIIEKRQSVAFWCNPISGHATLYWYQQILGQGPKLLIQFQNNGVVDDSQLPKDRFSAERLKGVDSTLKIQPAKLEDSAVYLCASSFAPGFSGNTIYFGEGSWLTVV.

The chain links TRBV9 to TRBJ2-7; 13 nucleotides match TRBD2. The CDR3 runs to 16 residues. V lost 2 bases to trimming and J lost 2 bases; unmatched junction nucleotides: 4. The germline gives CDR1 SGDLS, CDR2 YYNGEE. For the CDR3, the DNA is TGTGCCAGCAGCGTGGGGACTAGCGGGATACCCTACGAGCAGTACTTC. Protein product: CASSVGTSGIPYEQYF.

The chain has TRBV7-2 and TRBJ2-7; D is perhaps TRBD1 (6 bases). The CDR3 loop spans 14 amino acids. CDR1 and CDR2 from the germline V gene are SGHTA and FQGNSA. The V end was cut by 4 bases, the J end by 6 bases, with 16 bases between. CDR3 in DNA: TGTGCCAGCAGCTACCAACAGGGTCTCGGCGAGCAGTACTTC. Residues: CASSYQQGLGEQYF.

This rearrangement joins TRBV19 to TRBJ1-3; possibly TRBD1 for D (6 bases). Germline V gives CDR1 LNHDA, CDR2 SQIVND (reference sequence). The ends were cut back, 5 bases at V and 0 bases at J, with 11 bases in the middle. This CDR3 comprises 15 residues. The CDR3 loop reads CASSLQGYSGNTIYF. The DNA for the CDR3 is TGTGCCAGTAGTCTACAGGGTTACTCTGGAAACACCATATATTTT.

Only a few counts were recorded for this clone. The rearrangement joins TRBV2 to TRBJ1-2; 9 positions match TRBD1. Trimming removed 6 bases from V and 8 bases from J; junction bases left unmatched: 7. This CDR3 has 13 amino acids. CDR1 SNHLY and CDR2 FYNNEI come from the germline V gene. The CDR3 is CASSRGQGRGYTF. CDR3 in DNA: TGTGCCAGCAGCCGGGGACAGGGACGCGGCTACACCTTC.

DNA of the CDR3: TGTGCCAGTAGCCACAGCGGGACTGAAGCTTTCTTT. Its translation is CASSHSGTEAFF. The chain links TRBV19 to TRBJ1-1; D remains unclear. Trimming left V 6 bases short and J 5 bases short, with 10 bases between. The CDR3 has 12 amino acids. In germline, CDR1 is LNHDA, CDR2 SQIVND (reference sequence).

The V gene is TRBV6-6, the J gene TRBJ2-3; TRBD2 agrees at 12 bases. This CDR3 spans 15 amino acids. Germline lookup yields CDR1 MNHNY and CDR2 SVGAGI (reference sequence). J gave up 6 bases and V 5 bases, and 6 bases lay outside the gene matches. CDR3 in amino acids: CASSMLAGGRDTQYF. CDR3 DNA: TGTGCCAGCAGTATGCTAGCGGGGGGGCGGGATACGCAGTATTTT.

The chain couples TRBV2 to TRBJ2-7; TRBD1 aligns across 10 bases. The junction had 6 bases not matched to a gene; V was cut back by 5 bases and J by 2 bases. The CDR3 extends over 15 amino acids. Germline CDR1 reads SNHLY; CDR2 reads FYNNEI. CDR3 in amino acids: CASSLRDRGPYEQYF. DNA for the CDR3: TGTGCCAGCAGTCTCCGGGACAGGGGACCCTACGAGCAGTACTTC. The full variable domain, completed using reference TRBV2 and TRBJ2-7, is EPEVTQTPSHQVTQMGQEVILRCVPISNHLYFYWYRQILGQKVEFLVSFYNNEISEKSEIFDDQFSVERPDGSNFTLKIRSTKLEDSAMYFCASSLRDRGPYEQYFGPGTRLTVT.

CDR3: CASSFSAGETGELFF. The CDR3 region has the DNA TGTGCCAGCAGTTTCTCAGCGGGAGAAACCGGGGAGCTGTTTTTT. The chain links TRBV11-2 to TRBJ2-2, with TRBD2 identical over 8 bases. Germline values: CDR1 SGHAT, CDR2 FQNNGV. The CDR3 length is 15 residues. With 6 bases clipped from V and 5 bases from J, the junction kept 8 bases outside the gene matches.

On this clone: The sample holds other DNA sequences that translate to the same CDR3. The rearrangement links TRBV5-1 to TRBJ2-1; D is undetermined. Germline V lookup: CDR1 SGHRS, CDR2 YFSETQ. Trimming took off 0 bases at V and 7 bases at J, with 8 bases between the two ends. The CDR3 runs to 13 residues. CDR3 amino acids: CASSLGDNNEQFF. The CDR3 DNA reads as TGCGCCAGCAGCTTGGGTGACAATAATGAGCAGTTCTTC. Filled out from reference TRBV5-1 and TRBJ2-1, the complete variable domain reads KAGVTQTPRYLIKTRGQQVTLSCSPISGHRSVSWYQQTPGQGLQFLFEYFSETQRNKGNFPGRFSGRQFSNSRSEMNVSTLELGDSALYLCASSLGDNNEQFFGPGTRLTVL.

The V and J genes are TRBV28 and TRBJ2-7; D perhaps matches TRBD1 (6 bases). The CDR3 length is 12 residues. Germline loops: CDR1 MDHEN, CDR2 SYDVKM. V lost 11 bases, J lost 2 bases, and 13 bases lay in between. This chain's CDR3 is CAATGAPYEQYF. DNA of the CDR3: TGTGCCGCGACAGGAGCCCCCTACGAGCAGTACTTC.

The CDR3 nucleotides read TGTGCCAGCTCACCACGGGCAGGGTCCACCGGGGAGCTGTTTTTT. Translating it yields CASSPRAGSTGELFF. The J gene is TRBJ2-2, the V gene TRBV18, with D perhaps TRBD1 (5 bases). Trimming shortened V by 1 base and J by 4 bases, and 10 bases separated the two germline ends. The CDR3 runs 15 residues. The germline CDR1 and CDR2 sequences are KGHSH and LQKENI.

This chain connects TRBV5-1 to TRBJ2-1; perhaps TRBD1 as D (5 bases). The CDR3 is 16 amino acids. Between the trimmed V and J ends, which lost 0 bases and 9 bases, there was a span of 19 bases. Germline values: CDR1 SGHRS, CDR2 YFSETQ. DNA for the CDR3: TGCGCCAGCAGCTTGGACAGGAAACAAGGGAAGGTTGAGCAGTTCTTC. Translated: CASSLDRKQGKVEQFF.

This chain joins TRBV5-1 and TRBJ1-1, with TRBD1 as a possible D gene (6 bases). This CDR3 contains 16 residues. Germline V gene lookup returns CDR1 SGHRS and CDR2 YFSETQ. V dropped 4 bases and J dropped 0 bases, with 16 bases sitting between them. CDR3 in DNA: TGCGCCAGCAGCCCCCGCGGACAGATCATGAACACTGAAGCTTTCTTT. It yields the protein CASSPRGQIMNTEAFF. The whole variable domain, remainder taken from reference TRBV5-1 and TRBJ1-1, is KAGVTQTPRYLIKTRGQQVTLSCSPISGHRSVSWYQQTPGQGLQFLFEYFSETQRNKGNFPGRFSGRQFSNSRSEMNVSTLELGDSALYLCASSPRGQIMNTEAFFGQGTRLTVV.

This chain connects TRBV4-1 to TRBJ2-1, with D tentatively TRBD1 (6 bases). V lost 1 base, J lost 4 bases, and 11 bases lay in between. The germline CDR1 and CDR2 sequences are MGHRA and YSYEKL. CDR3 length: 15 amino acids. The CDR3, as DNA: TGCGCCAGCAGCCAAGTAAGGACAGCGTACAATGAGCAGTTCTTC. This translates into CASSQVRTAYNEQFF.

The chain carries TRBV15 and TRBJ1-2; unclear D gene. The CDR3 covers 15 residues. Germline CDR1 and CDR2: LNHNV and YYDKDF (reference sequence). V was cut by 0 bases and J by 7 bases, with 15 bases left in between. The CDR3 DNA sequence: TGTGCCACCAGCAGAGAGATGAAAGGGAGAGGTGGCTACACCTTC. Amino acids: CATSREMKGRGGYTF.

This rearrangement joins TRBV18 to TRBJ1-5, with a possible D match to TRBD1 (6 bases). In germline, CDR1 is KGHSH, CDR2 LQKENI. This CDR3 is built from 16 residues. V was pared by 3 bases and J by 1 base, with 13 bases between. The CDR3 DNA follows: TGTGCCAGCTCACCCCCAGGACAGAAAAGCAATCAGCCCCAGCATTTT. This codes for CASSPPGQKSNQPQHF.

This sequence joins TRBV5-1 and TRBJ2-2, with D maybe TRBD2 (6 bases). The CDR3 has 17 amino acids. The V end was cut by 0 bases, the J end by 0 bases, with 12 bases between. Germline lookup yields CDR1 SGHRS and CDR2 YFSETQ. CDR3 sequence: CASSLARDSSNTGELFF. In nucleotides, the CDR3 is TGCGCCAGCAGCTTGGCCAGGGACTCTTCGAACACCGGGGAGCTGTTTTTT.

A word on this clone: This sample includes further DNA sequences coding for the same CDR3. The rearrangement joins TRBV6-1 to TRBJ1-1; D not certain. The CDR3 is made up of 13 amino acids. The germline V gene has CDR1 MNHNS and CDR2 SASEGT. V was cut by 0 bases and J by 5 bases, with 7 bases left in between. Here the CDR3 DNA reads TGTGCCAGCAGTGAAGCGCGAGGGACTGAAGCTTTCTTT. Its protein is CASSEARGTEAFF.

This clone was counted once. The genes are TRBV2 and TRBJ1-2, with D unresolved. Trimming removed 2 bases from V and 3 bases from J, with 10 bases in between. CDR3 length equals 14 residues. Germline V CDR1 and CDR2: SNHLY, FYNNEI. This CDR3 reads CASSESEGDYGYTF. The CDR3 bases are TGTGCCAGCAGTGAATCTGAGGGAGACTATGGCTACACCTTC.

The gene calls are TRBV4-1 and TRBJ2-1; 11 positions match TRBD2. This CDR3 contains 17 residues. The J segment lost 5 bases and the V segment lost 2 bases, leaving 8 bases of the junction unmatched. Germline loops: CDR1 MGHRA, CDR2 YSYEKL. The CDR3 bases are TGCGCCAGCAGCCAACCTACTAGCGGGAGTCACCACAATGAGCAGTTCTTC. As protein: CASSQPTSGSHHNEQFF.

The gene calls are TRBV6-1 and TRBJ2-2, with 9 bases identical to TRBD1. Germline V lookup: CDR1 MNHNS, CDR2 SASEGT. The CDR3 runs to 18 residues. V gave up 3 bases and J gave up 6 bases; unmatched junction bases: 14. This CDR3 reads CASSDIFVGTGFSGELFF. The CDR3 nucleotides are TGTGCCAGCAGTGATATTTTCGTGGGGACAGGGTTTTCCGGGGAGCTGTTTTTT.

The chain combines TRBV5-4 with TRBJ2-1; 9 bases line up with TRBD2. Per germline, CDR1 SGHNT and CDR2 YYREEE (reference sequence). Losses at the gene ends were 3 bases for V and 4 bases for J; bases not matched to a gene: 5. This CDR3 is 15 amino acids long. In nucleotides, the CDR3 is TGTGCCAGCAGCTACCGACTAGCGGAATACAATGAGCAGTTCTTC. It specifies CASSYRLAEYNEQFF.

The chain combines TRBV10-3 with TRBJ1-2, with 7 bases matching TRBD1. Germline CDR1 is ENHRY and CDR2 is SYGVKD. V was pared by 9 bases and J by 7 bases, with 8 bases of the junction left unmatched. The CDR3 length is 12 residues. CDR3 sequence: CAMGQPGSGYTF. Written as DNA, the CDR3 is TGTGCCATGGGACAGCCCGGTAGTGGCTACACCTTC.

The chain employs TRBV6-5 and TRBJ1-2; D gene uncertain. The CDR3 spans 16 residues. CDR1 is MNHEY, CDR2 SVGAGI, per germline. The V end lost 0 bases, the J end lost 1 base, and 12 bases lay between the germline ends. In DNA, the CDR3 is TGTGCCAGCAGTTACTCTCACCAGGTTTATAACTATGGCTACACCTTC. Protein product: CASSYSHQVYNYGYTF.